These 15 T cell receptor beta chains were sequenced from one sample in a study of blood T cell repertoires in COVID-19. Using immunoSEQ multiplex PCR, the repertoire was profiled, and TCRdb retains in-frame clones only, with some absent. The table has 130,000 to 150,000 clones, approximately 90% seen once. Sequenced input: peripheral blood. The receptors shown here come from a human donor in a cohort sampled during active COVID-19.

The genes are TRBV18 and TRBJ1-1; D unresolved. CDR3 length: 15 amino acids. Per the germline V gene, CDR1 is KGHSH and CDR2 is LQKENI. V shed 2 bases and J shed 0 bases, with 10 bases lying between them. The CDR3: CASSPSEALNTEAFF. For the CDR3, the DNA is TGTGCCAGCTCACCATCCGAGGCGTTGAACACTGAAGCTTTCTTT.

The chain employs TRBV7-3 and TRBJ2-7, with 9 bases identical to TRBD1. From germline, CDR1 is SGHTA and CDR2 FQGTGA. V shed 7 bases and J 0 bases; nucleotides not matched to a gene: 10. This CDR3 has 16 amino acids. As DNA, the CDR3 is TGTGCCAGCATACCCGGGGGACAGGGCAACTCCTACGAGCAGTACTTC. It specifies CASIPGGQGNSYEQYF. Together with reference TRBV7-3 and TRBJ2-7, the CDR3 gives the full variable domain: GAGVSQTPSNKVTEKGKYVELRCDPISGHTALYWYRQSLGQGPEFLIYFQGTGAADDSGLPNDRFFAVRPEGSVSTLKIQRTERGDSAVYLCASIPGGQGNSYEQYFGPGTRLTVT.

The chain is built from TRBV7-9 and TRBJ2-3; TRBD2 agrees at 9 bases. V lost 4 bases to trimming and J lost 1 base; unmatched junction nucleotides: 6. Germline CDR1 and CDR2: SEHNR and FQNEAQ (reference sequence). This CDR3 is built from 16 residues. In nucleotides, the CDR3 is TGTGCCAGCAGCTCCGCTAGCGGGGCCGGCACAGATACGCAGTATTTT. Protein sequence: CASSSASGAGTDTQYF.

The chain links TRBV7-3 to TRBJ2-2; possible D gene TRBD2, 6 bases. Germline CDR1 SGHTA, CDR2 FQGTGA. Trimming pared 2 bases from V and 5 bases from J, leaving 9 bases between. The CDR3 is made up of 14 amino acids. This chain's CDR3 is CASSLGAGTGELFF. CDR3 coding DNA: TGTGCCAGCAGCTTAGGGGCGGGGACCGGGGAGCTGTTTTTT.

This clone was observed a single time. V gene TRBV2 combines with J gene TRBJ1-2; D is uncertain. Germline CDR1 is SNHLY and CDR2 is FYNNEI. Trimming stripped 5 bases from V and 0 bases from J, with 13 bases between. The CDR3 has 15 residues. The CDR3 loop is CASSQVKTPNYGYTF. CDR3 bases: TGTGCCAGCAGTCAAGTCAAGACACCTAACTATGGCTACACCTTC.

V and J are TRBV2 and TRBJ1-2, with 9 bases identical to TRBD1. Germline V gives CDR1 SNHLY, CDR2 FYNNEI. With V trimmed by 6 bases and J by 0 bases, 5 bases remained unmatched. There are 15 residues in the CDR3. This CDR3 is CASRVQGASNYGYTF. CDR3 nucleotides: TGTGCCAGCAGGGTACAGGGGGCTTCTAACTATGGCTACACCTTC.

The J gene is TRBJ2-3, the V gene TRBV5-4; 10 bases are shared with TRBD1. The CDR3 is 16 residues long. J gave up 0 bases and V 5 bases, and 6 bases lay outside the gene matches. CDR1 is SGHNT, CDR2 YYREEE, per germline (reference sequence). In DNA, the CDR3 is TGTGCCAGCAGGTCGGGACAGGGGACAAGCACAGATACGCAGTATTTT. The encoded protein is CASRSGQGTSTDTQYF.

The chain is built from TRBV7-9 and TRBJ2-7, with 7 bases matching TRBD1. The junction had 7 bases not matched to a gene; V was cut back by 5 bases and J by 0 bases. Looked up from germline, CDR1 is SEHNR and CDR2 is FQNEAQ (reference sequence). This CDR3 contains 15 residues. The CDR3 DNA follows: TGTGCCAGCAGCGCTAAGGGGGACAGCTCCTACGAGCAGTACTTC. Protein product: CASSAKGDSSYEQYF.

V gene TRBV28 combines with J gene TRBJ2-7, with a tentative D call TRBD1 (5 bases). V lost 3 bases, J lost 6 bases, and 9 bases lay in between. Germline assignment: CDR1 MDHEN and CDR2 SYDVKM. There are 12 residues in the CDR3. CDR3 in DNA: TGTGCCAGCAGTTTGGGGCAGGGCGAGCAGTACTTC. It encodes CASSLGQGEQYF.

The chain employs TRBV27 and TRBJ1-2, with TRBD1 as a possible D gene (5 bases). The V and J ends lost 4 bases and 4 bases respectively, with 16 bases between them. CDR1 MNHEY and CDR2 SMNVEV come from the germline V gene (reference sequence). CDR3 length: 15 amino acids. CDR3 amino acids: CASSWGGDKGYGYTF. Here the CDR3 DNA reads TGTGCCAGCAGTTGGGGGGGGGATAAAGGCTATGGCTACACCTTC.

The chain couples TRBV30 to TRBJ2-7; TRBD1 matches at 9 bases. Germline CDR1 is GTSNPN and CDR2 is SVGIG (reference sequence). This CDR3 region has 15 residues. J gave up 6 bases and V 2 bases, and 11 bases lay outside the gene matches. As DNA, the CDR3 is TGTGCCTGGAGTCCTGGACAGGGGATTCTTGGCGAGCAGTACTTC. It encodes CAWSPGQGILGEQYF.

This chain connects TRBV4-2 to TRBJ2-2; D not resolved. This CDR3 is 15 amino acids long. Germline lookup yields CDR1 LGHNA and CDR2 YNFKEQ. Trimming stripped 0 bases from V and 5 bases from J, with 10 bases between. The CDR3 reads CASSQDYRLTGELFF. CDR3 nucleotide sequence: TGTGCCAGCAGCCAAGATTATCGGTTAACCGGGGAGCTGTTTTTT.

This chain joins TRBV5-1 and TRBJ1-3, with TRBD1 as a possible D gene (5 bases). CDR3 length: 15 amino acids. The V and J ends lost 7 bases and 0 bases respectively, with 14 bases between them. In germline, CDR1 is SGHRS, CDR2 YFSETQ. CDR3 bases: TGCGCCAGCGGGGGGACTCCAGGCTCTGGAAACACCATATATTTT. This translates into CASGGTPGSGNTIYF. The whole variable domain, filled in from reference TRBV5-1 and TRBJ1-3, reads KAGVTQTPRYLIKTRGQQVTLSCSPISGHRSVSWYQQTPGQGLQFLFEYFSETQRNKGNFPGRFSGRQFSNSRSEMNVSTLELGDSALYLCASGGTPGSGNTIYFGEGSWLTVV.

This clone was picked up a small number of times. This chain's CDR3 is CASRAGTEAFF. CDR3 bases: TGTGCCAGCAGGGCCGGGACAGAAGCTTTCTTT. V is TRBV2 and J is TRBJ1-1; the D gene is possibly TRBD1 (6 bases). CDR3 length equals 11 residues. Germline V gene sequence: CDR1 SNHLY, CDR2 FYNNEI. V dropped 6 bases and J dropped 8 bases, with 10 bases sitting between them.

The chain carries TRBV10-3 and TRBJ2-3; 9 nucleotides match TRBD2. The CDR3 sequence is 16 residues long. The J segment lost 3 bases and the V segment lost 0 bases, leaving 4 bases of the junction unmatched. Germline loops: CDR1 ENHRY, CDR2 SYGVKD. CDR3 protein: CAISESRRGGTDTQYF. CDR3 sequence (DNA): TGTGCCATCAGTGAGTCGCGGCGGGGGGGGACAGATACGCAGTATTTT.